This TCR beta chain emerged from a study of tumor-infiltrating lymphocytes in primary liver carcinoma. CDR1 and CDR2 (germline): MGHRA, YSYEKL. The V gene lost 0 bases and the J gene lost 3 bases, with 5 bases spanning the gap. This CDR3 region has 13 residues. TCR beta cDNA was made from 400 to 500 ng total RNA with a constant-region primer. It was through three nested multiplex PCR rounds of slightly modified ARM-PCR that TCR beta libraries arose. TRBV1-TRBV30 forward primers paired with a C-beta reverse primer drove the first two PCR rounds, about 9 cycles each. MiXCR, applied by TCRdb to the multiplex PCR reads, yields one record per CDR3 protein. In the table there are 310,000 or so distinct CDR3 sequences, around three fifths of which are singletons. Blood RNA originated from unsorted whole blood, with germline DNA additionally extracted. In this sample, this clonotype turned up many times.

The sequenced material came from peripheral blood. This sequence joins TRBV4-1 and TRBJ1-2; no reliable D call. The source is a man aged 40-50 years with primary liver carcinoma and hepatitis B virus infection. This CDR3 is CASSQDGDYGYTF. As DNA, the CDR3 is TGCGCCAGCAGCCAAGACGGCGACTATGGCTACACCTTC.